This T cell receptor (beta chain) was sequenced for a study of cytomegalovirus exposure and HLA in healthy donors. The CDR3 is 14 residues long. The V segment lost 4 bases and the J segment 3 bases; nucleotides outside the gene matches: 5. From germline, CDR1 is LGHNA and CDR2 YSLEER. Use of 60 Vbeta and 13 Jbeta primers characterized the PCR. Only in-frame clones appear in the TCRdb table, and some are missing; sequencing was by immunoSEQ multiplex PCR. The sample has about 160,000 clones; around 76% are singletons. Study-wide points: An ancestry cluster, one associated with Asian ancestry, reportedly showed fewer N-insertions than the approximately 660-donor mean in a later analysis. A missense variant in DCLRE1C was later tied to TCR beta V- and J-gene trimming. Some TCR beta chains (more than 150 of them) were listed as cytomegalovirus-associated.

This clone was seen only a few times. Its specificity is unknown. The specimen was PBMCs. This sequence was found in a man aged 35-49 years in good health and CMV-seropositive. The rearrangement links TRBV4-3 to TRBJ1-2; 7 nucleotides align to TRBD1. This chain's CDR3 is CASSPRQGDYGYTF. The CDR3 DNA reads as TGCGCCAGCAGCCCCCGGCAGGGGGACTATGGCTACACCTTC.